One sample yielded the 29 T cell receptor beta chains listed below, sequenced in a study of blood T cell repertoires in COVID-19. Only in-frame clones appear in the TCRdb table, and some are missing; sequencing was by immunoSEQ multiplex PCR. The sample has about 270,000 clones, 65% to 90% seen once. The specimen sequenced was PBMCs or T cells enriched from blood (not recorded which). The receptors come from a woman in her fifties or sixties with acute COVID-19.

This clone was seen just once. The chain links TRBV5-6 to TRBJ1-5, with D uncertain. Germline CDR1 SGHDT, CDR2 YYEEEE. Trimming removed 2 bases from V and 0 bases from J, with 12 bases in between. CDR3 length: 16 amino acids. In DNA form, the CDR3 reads TGTGCCAGCAGCTTATATGTGCAACTTAGCAATCAGCCCCAGCATTTT. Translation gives CASSLYVQLSNQPQHF.

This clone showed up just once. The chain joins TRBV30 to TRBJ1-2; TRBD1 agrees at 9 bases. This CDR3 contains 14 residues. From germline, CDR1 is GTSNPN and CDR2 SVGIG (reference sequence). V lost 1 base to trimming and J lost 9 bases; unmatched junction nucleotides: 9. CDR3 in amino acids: CAWSGGADRGSYTF. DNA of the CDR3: TGTGCCTGGAGTGGGGGGGCGGACAGGGGTAGCTACACCTTC.

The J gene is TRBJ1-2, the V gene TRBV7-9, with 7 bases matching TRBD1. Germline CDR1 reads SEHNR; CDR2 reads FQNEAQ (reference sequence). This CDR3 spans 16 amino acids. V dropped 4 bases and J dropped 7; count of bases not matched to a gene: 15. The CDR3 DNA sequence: TGTGCCAGCAGCTCCTACAGGGGTCTCCTTGGTGTTGGCTACACCTTC. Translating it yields CASSSYRGLLGVGYTF.

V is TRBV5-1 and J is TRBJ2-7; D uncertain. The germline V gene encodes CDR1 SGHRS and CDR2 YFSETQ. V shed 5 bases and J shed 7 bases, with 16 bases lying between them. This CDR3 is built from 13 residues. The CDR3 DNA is TGCGCCAGCAGAAGTGAGGCCTCTAAAGAGCAGTACTTC. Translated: CASRSEASKEQYF.

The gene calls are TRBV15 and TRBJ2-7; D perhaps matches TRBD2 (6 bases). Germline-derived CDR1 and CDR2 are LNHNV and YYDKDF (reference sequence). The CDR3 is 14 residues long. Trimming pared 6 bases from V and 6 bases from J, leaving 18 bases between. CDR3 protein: CATSLPGLSPEQYF. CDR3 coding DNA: TGTGCCACCAGTCTGCCGGGACTCAGCCCCGAGCAGTACTTC.

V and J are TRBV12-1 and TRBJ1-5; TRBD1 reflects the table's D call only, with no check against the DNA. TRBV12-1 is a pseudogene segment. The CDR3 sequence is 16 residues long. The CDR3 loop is CASSCGRTWSNQPQHF. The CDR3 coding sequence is TGTGCCAGCAGCTGCGGACGGACATGGAGCAATCAGCCCCAGCATTTT.

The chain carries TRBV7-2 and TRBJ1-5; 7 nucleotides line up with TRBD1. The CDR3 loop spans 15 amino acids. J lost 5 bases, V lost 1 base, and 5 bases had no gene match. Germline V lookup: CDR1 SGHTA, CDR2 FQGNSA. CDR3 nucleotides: TGTGCCAGCAGCTTAGGACAGGGAAAATATCAGCCCCAGCATTTT. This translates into CASSLGQGKYQPQHF.

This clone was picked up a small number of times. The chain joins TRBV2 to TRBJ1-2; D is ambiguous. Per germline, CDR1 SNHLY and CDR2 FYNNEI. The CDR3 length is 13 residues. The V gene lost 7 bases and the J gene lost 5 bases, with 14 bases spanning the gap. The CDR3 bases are TGTGCCAGCACCCTCCGGTCGGGATATGGCTACACCTTC. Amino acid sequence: CASTLRSGYGYTF.

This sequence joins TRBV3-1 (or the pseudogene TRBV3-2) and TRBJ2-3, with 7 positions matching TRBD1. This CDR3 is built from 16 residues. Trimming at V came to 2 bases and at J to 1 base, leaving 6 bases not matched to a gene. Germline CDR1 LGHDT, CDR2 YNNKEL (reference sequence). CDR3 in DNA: TGTGCCAGCAGCCAAACCGGGACAGTGGGCACAGATACGCAGTATTTT. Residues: CASSQTGTVGTDTQYF.

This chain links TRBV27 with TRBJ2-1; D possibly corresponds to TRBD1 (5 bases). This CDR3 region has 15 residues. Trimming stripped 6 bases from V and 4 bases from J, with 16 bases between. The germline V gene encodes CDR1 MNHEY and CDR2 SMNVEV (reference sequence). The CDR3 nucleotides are TGTGCCAGCAGCGCGTCCCGGACACAGTACAATGAGCAGTTCTTC. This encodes CASSASRTQYNEQFF.

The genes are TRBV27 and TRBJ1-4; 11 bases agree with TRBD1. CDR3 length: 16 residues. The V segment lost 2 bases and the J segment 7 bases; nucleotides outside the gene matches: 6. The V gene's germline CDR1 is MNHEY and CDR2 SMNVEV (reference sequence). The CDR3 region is CASSLGRTGGSEKLFF. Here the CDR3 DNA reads TGTGCCAGCAGTTTAGGCCGGACAGGGGGCAGTGAAAAACTGTTTTTT.

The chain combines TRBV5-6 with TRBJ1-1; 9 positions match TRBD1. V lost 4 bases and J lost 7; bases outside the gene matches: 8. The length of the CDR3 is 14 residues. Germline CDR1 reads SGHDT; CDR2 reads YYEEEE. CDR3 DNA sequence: TGTGCCAGCAGCCTCCGGGACAGGGTTGATGAAGCTTTCTTT. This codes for CASSLRDRVDEAFF.

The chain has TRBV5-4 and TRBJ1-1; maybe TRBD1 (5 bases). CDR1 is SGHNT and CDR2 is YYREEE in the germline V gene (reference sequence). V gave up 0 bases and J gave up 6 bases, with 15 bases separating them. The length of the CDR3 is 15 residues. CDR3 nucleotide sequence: TGTGCCAGCAGCTTGGTGTGGGGCGCCCCCGCTGAAGCTTTCTTT. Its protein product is CASSLVWGAPAEAFF.

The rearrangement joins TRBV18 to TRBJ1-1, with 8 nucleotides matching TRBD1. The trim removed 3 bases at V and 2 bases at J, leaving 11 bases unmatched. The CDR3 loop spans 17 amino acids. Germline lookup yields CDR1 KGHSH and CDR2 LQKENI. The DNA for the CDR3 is TGTGCCAGCTCACCGTCTCCAGGGACAGGAGCTAACACTGAAGCTTTCTTT. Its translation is CASSPSPGTGANTEAFF.

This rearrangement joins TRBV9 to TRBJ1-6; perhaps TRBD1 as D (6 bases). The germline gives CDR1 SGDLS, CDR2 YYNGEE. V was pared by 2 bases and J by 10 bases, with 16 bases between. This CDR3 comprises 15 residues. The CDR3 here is CASSVGNRESSPLHF. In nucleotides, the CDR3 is TGTGCCAGCAGCGTCGGAAACAGGGAGAGCTCACCCCTCCACTTT.

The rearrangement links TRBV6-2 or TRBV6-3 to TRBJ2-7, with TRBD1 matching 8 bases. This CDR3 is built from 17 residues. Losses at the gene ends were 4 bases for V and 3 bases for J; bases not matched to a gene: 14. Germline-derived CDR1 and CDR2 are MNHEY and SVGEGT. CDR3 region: CASSSHFGQGVVYEQYF. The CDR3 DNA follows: TGTGCCAGCAGTTCTCACTTTGGACAGGGTGTGGTCTACGAGCAGTACTTC.

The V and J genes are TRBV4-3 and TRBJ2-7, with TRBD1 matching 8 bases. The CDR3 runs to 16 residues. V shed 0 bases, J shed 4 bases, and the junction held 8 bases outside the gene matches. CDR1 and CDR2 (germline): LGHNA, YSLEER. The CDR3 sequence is CASSQEAWTGIYEQYF. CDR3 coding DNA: TGCGCCAGCAGCCAAGAAGCCTGGACAGGGATTTACGAGCAGTACTTC.

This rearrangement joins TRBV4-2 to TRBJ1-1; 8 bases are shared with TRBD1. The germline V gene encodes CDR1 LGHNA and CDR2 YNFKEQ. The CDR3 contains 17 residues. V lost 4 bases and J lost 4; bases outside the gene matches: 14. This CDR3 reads CASSPRTGFDLGTEAFF. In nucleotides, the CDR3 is TGTGCCAGCAGCCCACGGACAGGGTTTGACCTGGGCACTGAAGCTTTCTTT.

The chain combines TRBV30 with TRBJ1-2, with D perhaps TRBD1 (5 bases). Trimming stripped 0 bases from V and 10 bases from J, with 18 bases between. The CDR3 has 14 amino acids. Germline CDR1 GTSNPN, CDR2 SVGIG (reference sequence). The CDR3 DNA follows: TGTGCCTGGAGTGTAAGGAGGGGCGTATCCGACTACACCTTC. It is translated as CAWSVRRGVSDYTF. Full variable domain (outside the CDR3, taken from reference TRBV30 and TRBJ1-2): SQTIHQWPATLVQPVGSPLSLECTVEGTSNPNLYWYRQAAGRGLQLLFYSVGIGQISSEVPQNLSASRPQDRQFILSSKKLLLSDSGFYLCAWSVRRGVSDYTFGSGTRLTVV.

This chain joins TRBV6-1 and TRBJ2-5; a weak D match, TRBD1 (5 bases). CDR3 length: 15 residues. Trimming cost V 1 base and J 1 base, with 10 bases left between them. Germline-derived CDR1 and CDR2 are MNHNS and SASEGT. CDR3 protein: CASSEEGRIQETQYF. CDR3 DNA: TGTGCCAGCAGTGAAGAGGGGCGAATCCAAGAGACCCAGTACTTC.

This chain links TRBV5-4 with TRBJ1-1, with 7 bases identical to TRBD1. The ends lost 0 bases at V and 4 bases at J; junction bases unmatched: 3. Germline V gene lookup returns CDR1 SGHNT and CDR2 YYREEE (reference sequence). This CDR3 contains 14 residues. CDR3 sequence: CASSLDPGGTEAFF. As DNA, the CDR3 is TGTGCCAGCAGCTTGGATCCAGGGGGCACTGAAGCTTTCTTT.

Here the CDR3 DNA reads TGTGCCAGCACCGAGGACGGGACAGGGGTCGAGCAGTACTTC. This gives the protein CASTEDGTGVEQYF. The chain links TRBV7-9 to TRBJ2-7, with TRBD1 matching over 10 bases. The junction had 9 bases not matched to a gene; V was cut back by 7 bases and J by 6 bases. Germline assignment: CDR1 SEHNR and CDR2 FQNEAQ (reference sequence). This CDR3 region has 14 residues.

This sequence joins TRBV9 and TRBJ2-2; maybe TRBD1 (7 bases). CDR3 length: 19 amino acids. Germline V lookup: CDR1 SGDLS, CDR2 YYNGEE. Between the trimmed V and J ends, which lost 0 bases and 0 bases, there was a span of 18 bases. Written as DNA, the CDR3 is TGTGCCAGCAGCGTAGGAGGAGGGGGCCGATCAACGAACACCGGGGAGCTGTTTTTT. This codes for CASSVGGGGRSTNTGELFF.

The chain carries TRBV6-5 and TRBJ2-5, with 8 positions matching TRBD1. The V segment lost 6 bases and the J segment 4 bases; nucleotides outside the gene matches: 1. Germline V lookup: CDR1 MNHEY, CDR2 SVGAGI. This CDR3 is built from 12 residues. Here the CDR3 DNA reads TGTGCCAGCAGCGGGACAGGAGAGACCCAGTACTTC. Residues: CASSGTGETQYF.

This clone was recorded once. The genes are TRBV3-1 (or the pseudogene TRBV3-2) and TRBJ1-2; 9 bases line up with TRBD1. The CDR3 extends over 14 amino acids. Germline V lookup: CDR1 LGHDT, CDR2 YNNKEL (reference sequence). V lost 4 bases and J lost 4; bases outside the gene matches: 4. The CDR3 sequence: CASSPTGGTYGYTF. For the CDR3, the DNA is TGTGCCAGCAGCCCGACAGGGGGTACCTATGGCTACACCTTC.

The CDR3 here is CASSSTGNTIYF. The CDR3 DNA sequence: TGTGCCAGCAGTTCGACAGGAAACACCATATATTTT. This chain links TRBV27 with TRBJ1-3; D is unclear. V lost 4 bases and J 4 bases, leaving 5 bases between the germline ends. CDR1 and CDR2 (germline): MNHEY, SMNVEV (reference sequence). This CDR3 has 12 residues.

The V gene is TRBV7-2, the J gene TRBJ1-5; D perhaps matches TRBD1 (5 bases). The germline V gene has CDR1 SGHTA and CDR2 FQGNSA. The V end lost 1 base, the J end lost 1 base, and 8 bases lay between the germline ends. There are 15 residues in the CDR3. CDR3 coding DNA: TGTGCCAGCAGCTTAGGGGGCGCAAGCAATCAGCCCCAGCATTTT. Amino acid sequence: CASSLGGASNQPQHF.

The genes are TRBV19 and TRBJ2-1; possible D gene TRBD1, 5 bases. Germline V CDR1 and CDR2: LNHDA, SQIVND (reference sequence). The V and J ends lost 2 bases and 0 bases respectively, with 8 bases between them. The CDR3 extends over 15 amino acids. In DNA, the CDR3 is TGTGCCAGTAGTATAAAGGGGTTCTCCTACAATGAGCAGTTCTTC. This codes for CASSIKGFSYNEQFF.

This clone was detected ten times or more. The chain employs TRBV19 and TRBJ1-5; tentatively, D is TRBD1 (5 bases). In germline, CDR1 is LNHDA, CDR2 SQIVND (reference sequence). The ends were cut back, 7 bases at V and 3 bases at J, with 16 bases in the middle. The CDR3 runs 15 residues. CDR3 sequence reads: CASTPSGGYNQPQHF. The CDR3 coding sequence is TGTGCCAGTACCCCTTCCGGGGGTTACAATCAGCCCCAGCATTTT.